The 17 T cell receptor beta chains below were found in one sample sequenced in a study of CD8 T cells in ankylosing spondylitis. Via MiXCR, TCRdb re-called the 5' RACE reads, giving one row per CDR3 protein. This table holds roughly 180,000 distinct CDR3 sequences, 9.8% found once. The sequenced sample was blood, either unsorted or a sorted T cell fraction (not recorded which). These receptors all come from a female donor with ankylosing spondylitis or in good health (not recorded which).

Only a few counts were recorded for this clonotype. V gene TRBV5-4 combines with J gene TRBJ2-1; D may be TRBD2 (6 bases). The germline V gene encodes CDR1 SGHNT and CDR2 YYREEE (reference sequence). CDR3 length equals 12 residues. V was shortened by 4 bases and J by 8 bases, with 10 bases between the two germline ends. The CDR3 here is CASSTQRDEQFF. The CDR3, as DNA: TGTGCCAGCAGCACGCAGCGGGATGAGCAGTTCTTC.

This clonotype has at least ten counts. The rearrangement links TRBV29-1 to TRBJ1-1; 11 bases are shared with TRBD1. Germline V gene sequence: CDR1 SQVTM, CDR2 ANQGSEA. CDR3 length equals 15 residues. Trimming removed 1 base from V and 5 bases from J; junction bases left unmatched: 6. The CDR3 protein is CSVEGFRDRGTEAFF. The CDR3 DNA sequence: TGCAGCGTTGAAGGGTTCCGGGACAGGGGGACTGAAGCTTTCTTT.

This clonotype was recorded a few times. The CDR3 loop is CASSLPGGHNEQFF. The DNA of the CDR3 is TGTGCCAGCTCCCTGCCTGGGGGCCACAATGAGCAGTTCTTC. The gene calls are TRBV6-1 and TRBJ2-1; D possibly corresponds to TRBD1 (6 bases). The germline gives CDR1 MNHNS, CDR2 SASEGT. This CDR3 has 14 amino acids. The V gene lost 8 bases and the J gene lost 5 bases, with 16 bases spanning the gap.

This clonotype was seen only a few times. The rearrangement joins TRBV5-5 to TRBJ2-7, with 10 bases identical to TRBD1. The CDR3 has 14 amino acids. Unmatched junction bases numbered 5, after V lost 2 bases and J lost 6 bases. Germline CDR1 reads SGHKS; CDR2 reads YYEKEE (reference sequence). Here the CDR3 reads CASSFPTGGFEQYF. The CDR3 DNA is TGTGCCAGCAGCTTTCCGACAGGGGGCTTCGAGCAGTACTTC. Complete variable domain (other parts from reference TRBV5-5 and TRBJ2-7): DAGVTQSPTHLIKTRGQQVTLRCSPISGHKSVSWYQQVLGQGPQFIFQYYEKEERGRGNFPDRFSARQFPNYSSELNVNALLLGDSALYLCASSFPTGGFEQYFGPGTRLTVT.

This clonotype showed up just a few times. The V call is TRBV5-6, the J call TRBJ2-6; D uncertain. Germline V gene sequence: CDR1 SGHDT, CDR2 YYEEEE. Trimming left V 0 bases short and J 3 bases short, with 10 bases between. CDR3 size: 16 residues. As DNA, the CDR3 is TGTGCCAGCAGCTTGGTTGCCAGCGATGGGGCCAACGTCCTGACTTTC. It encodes CASSLVASDGANVLTF.

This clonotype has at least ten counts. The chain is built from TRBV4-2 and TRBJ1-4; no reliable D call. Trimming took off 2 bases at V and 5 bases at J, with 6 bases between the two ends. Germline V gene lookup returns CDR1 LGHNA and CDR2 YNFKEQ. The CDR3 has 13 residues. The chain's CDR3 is CASSQTVNEKLFF. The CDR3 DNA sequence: TGTGCCAGCAGCCAAACAGTCAATGAAAAACTGTTTTTT.

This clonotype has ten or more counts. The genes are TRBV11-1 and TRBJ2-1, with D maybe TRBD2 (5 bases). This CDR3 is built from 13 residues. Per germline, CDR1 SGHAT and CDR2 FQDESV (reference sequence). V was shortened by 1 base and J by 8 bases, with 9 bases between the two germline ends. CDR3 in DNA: TGTGCCAGCAGCTTAGGTAGCGTCTATGAGCAGTTCTTC. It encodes CASSLGSVYEQFF.

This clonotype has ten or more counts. In nucleotides, the CDR3 is TGTGCCAGCTGTATGTGGGGCTCGGATGCTGGAAACACCATATATTTT. Amino acid sequence: CASCMWGSDAGNTIYF. The rearrangement links TRBV28 to TRBJ1-3; maybe TRBD1 (5 bases). Germline CDR1 and CDR2: MDHEN and SYDVKM. V shed 8 bases and J shed 2 bases, with 19 bases lying between them. This CDR3 has 16 residues.

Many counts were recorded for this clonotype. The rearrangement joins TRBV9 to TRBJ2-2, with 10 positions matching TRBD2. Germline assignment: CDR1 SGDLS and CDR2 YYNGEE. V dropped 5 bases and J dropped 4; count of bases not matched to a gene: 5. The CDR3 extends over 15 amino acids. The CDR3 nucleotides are TGTGCCAGCAGTAGTAGCGGGAGGTCCACCGGGGAGCTGTTTTTT. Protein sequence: CASSSSGRSTGELFF.

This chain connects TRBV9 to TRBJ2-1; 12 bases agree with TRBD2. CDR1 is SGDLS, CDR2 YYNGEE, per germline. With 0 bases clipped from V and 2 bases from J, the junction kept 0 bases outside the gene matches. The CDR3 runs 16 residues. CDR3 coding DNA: TGTGCCAGCAGCGTAGGGACTAGCGGGACCTACAATGAGCAGTTCTTC. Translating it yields CASSVGTSGTYNEQFF.

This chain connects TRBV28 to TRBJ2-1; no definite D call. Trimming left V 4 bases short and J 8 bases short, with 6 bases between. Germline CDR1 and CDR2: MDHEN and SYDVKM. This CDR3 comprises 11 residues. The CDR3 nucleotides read TGTGCCAGCAGTTCTACTGATGAGCAGTTCTTC. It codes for CASSSTDEQFF.

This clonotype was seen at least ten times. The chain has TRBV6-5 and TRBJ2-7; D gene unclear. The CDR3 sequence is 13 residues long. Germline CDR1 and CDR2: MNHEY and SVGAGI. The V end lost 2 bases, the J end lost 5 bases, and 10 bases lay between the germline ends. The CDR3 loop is CASSYGFKNEQYF. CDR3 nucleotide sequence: TGTGCCAGCAGTTACGGGTTTAAGAACGAGCAGTACTTC.

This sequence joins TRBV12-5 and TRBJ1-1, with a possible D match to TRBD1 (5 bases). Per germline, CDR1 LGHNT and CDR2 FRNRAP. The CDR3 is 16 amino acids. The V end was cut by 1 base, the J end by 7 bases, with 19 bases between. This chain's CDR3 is CASGLDEGDYLSEAFF. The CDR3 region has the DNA TGTGCTAGTGGTTTGGATGAAGGGGATTACTTGAGTGAAGCTTTCTTT.

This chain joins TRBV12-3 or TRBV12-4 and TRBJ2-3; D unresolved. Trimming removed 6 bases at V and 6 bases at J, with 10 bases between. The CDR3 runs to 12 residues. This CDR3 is CASSPLQDTQYF. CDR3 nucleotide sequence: TGTGCCAGCAGCCCTCTACAGGATACGCAGTATTTT.

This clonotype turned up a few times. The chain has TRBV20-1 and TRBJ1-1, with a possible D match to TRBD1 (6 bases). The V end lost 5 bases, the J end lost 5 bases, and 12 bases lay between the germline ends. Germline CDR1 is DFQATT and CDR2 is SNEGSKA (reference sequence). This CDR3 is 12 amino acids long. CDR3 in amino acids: CSAQAQGTEAFF. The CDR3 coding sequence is TGCAGTGCTCAGGCCCAGGGGACTGAAGCTTTCTTT.

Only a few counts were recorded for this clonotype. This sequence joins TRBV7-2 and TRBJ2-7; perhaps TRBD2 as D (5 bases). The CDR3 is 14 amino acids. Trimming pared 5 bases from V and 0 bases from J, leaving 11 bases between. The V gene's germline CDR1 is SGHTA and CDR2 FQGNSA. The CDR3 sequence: CASSPPGSSYEQYF. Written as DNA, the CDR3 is TGTGCCAGCAGCCCCCCGGGGAGCTCCTACGAGCAGTACTTC.

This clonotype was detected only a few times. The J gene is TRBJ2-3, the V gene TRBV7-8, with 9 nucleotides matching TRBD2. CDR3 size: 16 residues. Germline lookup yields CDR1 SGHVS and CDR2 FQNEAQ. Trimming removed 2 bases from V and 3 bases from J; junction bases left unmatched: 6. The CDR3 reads CASSLLGGRGTDTQYF. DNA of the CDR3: TGTGCCAGCAGCTTACTGGGCGGGAGGGGGACAGATACGCAGTATTTT.